Listed here are 2 T cell receptor beta chains from one sample, sequenced in a study of blood T cells in healthy people across ages (dated by TCRdb to between 2015 and 2017). Libraries were made using 5' RACE. The instrument given in TCRdb is Illumina HiSeq 2500. The second PCR ran for roughly 7 to 12 cycles and used a J-beta primer mix along with a sample-barcoded 5' primer. TCRdb passed the public sequencing reads through fastp at Q25 and MiXCR, retaining productive beta sequences. Identical CDR3 protein sequences are pooled into one entry, listed with their most common genes and DNA. The sample table shows around 800,000 distinct CDR3 sequences, and about 53% are seen once. In total, the top ten clones hold roughly 40% of the sample. Sequences were obtained from blood. The receptors shown here come from an elderly man in good health.

The V call is TRBV24-1, the J call TRBJ1-4; 7 bases map to TRBD1. The V gene end was trimmed by 4 bases and the J gene end by 2 bases; junction bases not matched to a gene: 3. The CDR3 length is 15 residues. Germline V gene data show CDR1 as KGHDR and CDR2 as SFDVKD. DNA for the CDR3: TGTGCCACCAGTGACCCGACAGGGACTAATGAAAAACTGTTTTTT. Protein: CATSDPTGTNEKLFF.

The rearrangement uses TRBV12-5 and TRBJ1-1; 7 nucleotides line up with TRBD1. CDR3 length equals 15 residues. The ends lost 6 bases at V and 1 base at J; junction bases unmatched: 8. Germline CDR1 LGHNT, CDR2 FRNRAP. The CDR3 bases are TGTGCTAGTGGCCCCCCGACAGGGAAGAACACTGAAGCTTTCTTT. Translation gives CASGPPTGKNTEAFF.